Reported below is one T cell receptor beta chain. Sequencing used immunoSEQ multiplex PCR; TCRdb keeps in-frame clones, though not all of them. The repertoire holds a few hundred thousand clones, 89% seen once, with 1.5% to 2% in the top ten. Noted treatment: 19 received Ad26.COV2.S at low or high dose, single or two shots; about five received placebo; per-sample allocation not given. Sample collection was performed on day 63 after the first vaccine or placebo injection. The CDR3 totals 15 residues. Germline CDR1 SNHLY, CDR2 FYNNEI. V was clipped by 1 base and J by 2 bases; unmatched bases: 3. The data stem from a study of Ad26.COV2.S vaccination and SARS-CoV-2 variants.

The chain couples TRBV2 to TRBJ2-7; 9 bases map to TRBD1. The sequence derives from a person aged 18-65 years who received the Ad26.COV2.S COVID-19 vaccine or a placebo. Sequenced material: peripheral blood, taken in a trial of Ad26.COV2.S vaccine versus placebo. The CDR3 protein is CASSEGTGATYEQYF. CDR3 sequence (DNA): TGTGCCAGCAGTGAAGGGACAGGGGCCACCTACGAGCAGTACTTC.